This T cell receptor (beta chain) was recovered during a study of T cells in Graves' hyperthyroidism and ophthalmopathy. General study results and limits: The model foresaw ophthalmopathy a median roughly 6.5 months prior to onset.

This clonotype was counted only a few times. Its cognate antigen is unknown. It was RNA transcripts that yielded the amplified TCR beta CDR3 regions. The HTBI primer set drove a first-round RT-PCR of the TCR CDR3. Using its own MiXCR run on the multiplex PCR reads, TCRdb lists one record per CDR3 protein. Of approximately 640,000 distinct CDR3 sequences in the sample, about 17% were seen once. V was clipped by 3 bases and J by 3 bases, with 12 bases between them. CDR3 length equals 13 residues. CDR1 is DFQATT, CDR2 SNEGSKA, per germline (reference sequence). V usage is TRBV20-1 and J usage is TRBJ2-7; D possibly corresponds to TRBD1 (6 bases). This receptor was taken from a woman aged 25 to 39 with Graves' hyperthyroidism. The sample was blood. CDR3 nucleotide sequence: TGCAGTGCTAGGGACAGAAAGTTCTACGAGCAGTACTTC. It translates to CSARDRKFYEQYF.